This record covers a single T cell receptor (beta chain). Which antigen it targets is not known. Base qualities are not at hand, and no much larger clone is one base apart. The library came from PCR. TCR sequencing of DNA from cultured CD4+ T cells used the Oncomine TCR Beta short-read assay at the Johns Hopkins FTIC core. The QIAamp micro DNA kit was used to extract genomic DNA from the cultured CD4+ T cells. Oncomine TCR Beta libraries from cultured CD4+ T cells were pooled using unique dual indexes and sequenced on an Illumina iSeq 100. As for the original processing: Non-productive sequences were removed, and CDR3s that did not start with C, did not end with F or W, or were shorter than 7 amino acids were discarded. Antigen-specific clonotypes were identified using the MANAFEST web application through comparison of peptide-stimulated wells with reference and other culture wells. To be called positive, a clone needed an FDR below 0.05, an odds ratio above 5, and a productive frequency above 0.1% in at least two of three replicate wells. A clonotype was classed as cross-reactive if the clonotype showed significant expansion both in SARS-CoV-2 spike wells and in at least one common cold coronavirus spike condition. Similarity between CDR3 sequences was evaluated in R version 3.6.1 using Levenshtein distances (stringdist) and unrooted phylogenetic trees (ape). TCRdb passed the public sequencing reads through fastp at Q25 and MiXCR, retaining productive beta sequences. Each CDR3 protein gets just one entry, which takes the most common genes and DNA from the rows behind it. TCRdb assigned the V and J calls; the authors' analysis was not used. The sample yields under 9,000 distinct CDR3 sequences; 40% to 55% were counted once. The ten most abundant clones make up around 43% of the sample.

The data originate from a study of vaccination and CD4 T cells after COVID-19 (dated by TCRdb to the early 2020s). A note on the overall study: SARS-CoV-2 positivity had been established in the convalescent patients by nasal swab PCR, and mild disease was recorded in several of these patients and severe disease in one. The convalescent cohort comprised six males and four females, including two Hispanic individuals, seven Caucasians, two Asians and one multiracial person. Post-COVID blood samples were collected from convalescent patients a median of around 100 days after diagnosis, with a range of about 30 to 161 days. Post-vaccine blood samples were obtained a median of about 70 days after the second vaccine dose, with a range of about 12 to 241 days. Culture stimuli were overlapping spike peptide pools from SARS-CoV-2 and from the common cold coronaviruses HCoV-NL63, HCoV-OC43 and HCoV-229E. Each participant got two doses of either the Pfizer-BioNTech BNT162b2 vaccine (n=8) or the Moderna mRNA-1273 vaccine (n=2). Control cultures received a CEFX viral epitope pool as the positive control, an HIV-1 Nef peptide pool as the negative control, or no peptide. The spike-specific CD4+ TCR repertoire was compared before and after mRNA vaccination in about nine COVID-19 convalescent patients and a handful of infection-naive healthy vaccine recipients. What the work shows at the level of the full study, not this receptor alone: The median count of SARS-CoV-2-reactive clonotypes went up from around 23 after infection to a few dozen after vaccination, although the change was not significant. Nearly all vaccine-specific clones in convalescent patients (304 of 307) were mono-reactive for SARS-CoV-2 spike rather than cross-reactive with common cold coronaviruses. Only a relatively small number of convalescent patients were included in the study, and early timepoints following natural infection were not analyzed. Among the post-vaccine SARS-CoV-2-reactive clones in convalescent patients, a median around 86% showed up only after vaccination, which suggests vaccine-specific priming.

The sample's treatment or condition label is to be understood as: approximately 11-day PBMC culture with coronavirus spike peptide pools or control peptides (ViraFEST assay). To expand antigen-specific T cells with peptide pools and then pick out the expanded clonotypes through TCR sequencing, the study relied on the ViraFEST assay. The positive SARS-CoV-2 PCR tests of the convalescent patients were dated from March to December 2020, before the Alpha, Beta and Delta variants emerged in the United States. PBMCs were cultured at two million per well in IMDM supplemented with approximately 5.4% human AB serum and 10 IU/ml IL-2, with approximately 11 ug/ml peptide pools added. On days 3 and 7, half of the culture medium was replaced with fresh IL-2-containing medium. CD4+ T cells were isolated after around ten days of culture through negative selection using the EasySep CD4+ T cell isolation kit. Ficoll-Paque Plus gradient centrifugation was used to isolate PBMCs from whole blood, and the isolated PBMCs were then either used fresh or cryopreserved at -140C. Each culture condition was generally run in triplicate wells.

The cysteine opens and the phenylalanine closes a CDR3 of 12 amino acids. The retained sequence is limited to the CDR3, 36 bases, with the frame set at the first base. Deletion took 1 base off V and 9 bases off J, with a span of 10 bases between the germline ends. CDR1 and CDR2 are drawn from the germline V gene (reference sequence): SGHAT, FQDESV. The chain is made from TRBV11-1 and TRBJ2-7; no D gene is confidently identified. The sample comprised CD4+ T cells from blood, cultured in vitro. The TCR sequence derives from a human donor who had recovered from COVID-19. At the DNA level, the sequence is TGTGCCAGCAGCTTAGTAAGGGATGCGCAGTACTTC. Its coded protein is CASSLVRDAQYF. Beyond the CDR3, the reference TRBV11-1 and TRBJ2-7 genes provide the residues; the full variable domain reads: EAEVAQSPRYKITEKSQAVAFWCDPISGHATLYWYRQILGQGPELLVQFQDESVVDDSQLPKDRFSAERLKGVDSTLKIQPAELGDSAMYLCASSLVRDAQYFGPGTRLTVT.